A selection of T cell receptor beta chains follows, all from one sample in a study of cytomegalovirus exposure and HLA in healthy donors. Sequenced by immunoSEQ multiplex PCR; TCRdb stores in-frame clones only, minus some. Among about 180,000 clones listed, 65% to 90% were seen once. What was sequenced was PBMCs. Source of these receptors: a girl aged 2 to 10 in good health and CMV-seropositive. The CDR3 runs from the conserved cysteine through the conserved F or W. D genes are given only for firm matches. Rows give clone size only sometimes, using once, few, many, or a class for an expanded clone.

D	V	J	size	CDR3	DNA
TRBD1	TRBV11-3	TRBJ1-2	-	CASSSDRAYGYTF	TGTGCCAGCAGCTCCGACAGGGCCTATGGCTACACCTTC
-	TRBV5-4	TRBJ2-5	-	CASSPDSVQETQYF	TGTGCCAGCAGCCCGGACAGCGTCCAAGAGACCCAGTACTTC
-	TRBV15	TRBJ1-5	-	CATSVRFTNQPQHF	TGTGCCACCAGCGTTAGATTTACCAATCAGCCCCAGCATTTT
-	TRBV15	TRBJ1-5	-	CATSAGAEHNQPQHF	TGTGCCACCAGCGCCGGAGCAGAACACAATCAGCCCCAGCATTTT
-	TRBV19	TRBJ1-2	-	CASSIPPDSHTF	TGTGCCAGTAGTATCCCCCCGGACAGCCACACCTTC
-	TRBV5-8	TRBJ1-1	few	CASRPTFTEAFF	TGTGCCAGCAGACCCACATTCACTGAAGCTTTCTTT
TRBD1	TRBV2	TRBJ2-3	few	CASSERGRREIRAQYF	TGTGCCAGCAGTGAAAGGGGGCGGAGAGAGATTAGGGCGCAGTATTTT
TRBD2	TRBV7-2	TRBJ2-1	-	CASSPSGSGYNEQFF	TGTGCCAGCAGCCCTAGCGGGAGCGGCTACAATGAGCAGTTCTTC
-	TRBV27	TRBJ1-1	few	CASSKSGTLNEAFF	TGTGCCAGCAGTAAATCGGGAACTCTCAATGAAGCTTTCTTT
TRBD1	TRBV27	TRBJ2-2	-	CASSLTGGGGELFF	TGTGCCAGCAGTTTAACAGGGGGCGGCGGGGAGCTGTTTTTT
-	TRBV5-1	TRBJ1-2	once	CASSLGQTGIYGYTF	TGCGCCAGCAGCTTGGGTCAGACGGGTATCTATGGCTACACCTTC
TRBD2	TRBV5-1	TRBJ2-7	-	CASSDTPQAGIYEQYF	TGCGCCAGCAGCGATACCCCCCAAGCGGGAATCTACGAGCAGTACTTC
TRBD2	TRBV5-1	TRBJ2-7	-	CASSASGGPYEQYF	TGCGCCAGCAGCGCCTCGGGGGGGCCCTACGAGCAGTACTTC